The 5 T cell receptor beta chains listed next were all sequenced from one sample in a study of ipilimumab plus nivolumab after autologous stem cell transplantation. The data were produced by immunoSEQ multiplex PCR, yet TCRdb's version contains in-frame clones alone and is incomplete. The sample lists over 8,000 clones, around 84% seen once, with 8.2% in the top ten. The sample here was PBMCs, taken in a trial of ipilimumab plus nivolumab as post-transplant consolidation. These receptors were obtained from a male donor with diffuse large B-cell lymphoma.

The chain uses TRBV1 and TRBJ1-1; the table's TRBD1 call for D was not verified on the DNA. TRBV1 is a known pseudogene. This CDR3 region has 18 residues. DNA of the CDR3: TGCACCAGCAGCCAGCCCCACTGGACAGGGCCCGAGGACACTGAAGCTTTCTTT. Translated, it gives CTSSQPHWTGPEDTEAFF.

The rearrangement joins TRBV4-1 to TRBJ2-3; tentatively, D is TRBD2 (5 bases). CDR3 length: 14 residues. Trimming removed 3 bases at V and 5 bases at J, with 12 bases between. The germline V gene encodes CDR1 MGHRA and CDR2 YSYEKL. The chain's CDR3 is CASSHQEGKDTQYF. Written as DNA, the CDR3 is TGCGCCAGCAGCCATCAAGAGGGAAAAGATACGCAGTATTTT.

J is TRBJ2-7 and V is TRBV5-6; D is ambiguous. Trimming pared 1 base from V and 5 bases from J, leaving 4 bases between. The germline V gene has CDR1 SGHDT and CDR2 YYEEEE. This CDR3 contains 11 residues. The DNA for the CDR3 is TGTGCCAGCAGCTTGCTAGACGAGCAGTACTTC. Residues: CASSLLDEQYF. The full variable domain, in which reference TRBV5-6 and TRBJ2-7 provide the parts outside the CDR3, is DAGVTQSPTHLIKTRGQQVTLRCSPKSGHDTVSWYQQALGQGPQFIFQYYEEEERQRGNFPDRFSGHQFPNYSSELNVNALLLGDSALYLCASSLLDEQYFGPGTRLTVT.

This chain connects TRBV7-2 to TRBJ1-1; D perhaps matches TRBD1 (6 bases). Trimming left V 1 base short and J 0 bases short, with 12 bases between. The CDR3 has 16 amino acids. Germline CDR1 is SGHTA and CDR2 is FQGNSA. The CDR3 loop reads CASSLGRGAMNTEAFF. The CDR3 DNA is TGTGCCAGCAGCTTAGGGAGGGGGGCTATGAACACTGAAGCTTTCTTT.

V and J are TRBV5-5 and TRBJ1-1; D gene ambiguous. V shed 4 bases and J shed 10 bases, with 14 bases lying between them. The CDR3 has 12 residues. Germline V CDR1 and CDR2: SGHKS, YYEKEE (reference sequence). CDR3 nucleotide sequence: TGTGCCAGCAGCCTGGCGGACTTGGGAGCTTTCTTT. Protein: CASSLADLGAFF.